Each of the 18 T cell receptor beta chains below was sequenced from the same sample in a study of blood T cell repertoires in COVID-19. The protocol was immunoSEQ multiplex PCR, while the TCRdb copy is restricted to in-frame clones and leaves out a portion. The data contain around 230,000 clones, roughly 85% of them seen just once; the ten biggest clones take up about 5.1%. The sample taken for sequencing was peripheral blood. These receptors came from a man between 50 and 59 years old with COVID-19, enrolled during active disease.

V gene TRBV27 combines with J gene TRBJ2-2; 11 bases line up with TRBD1. This CDR3 comprises 16 residues. Germline CDR1 and CDR2: MNHEY and SMNVEV (reference sequence). The trim removed 6 bases at V and 2 bases at J, leaving 5 bases unmatched. CDR3 sequence reads: CASRRGQGANTGELFF. The CDR3 DNA reads as TGTGCCAGCAGACGTGGACAGGGGGCCAACACCGGGGAGCTGTTTTTT.

The V and J genes are TRBV11-1 and TRBJ1-1; the match to TRBD1 covers 8 bases. Germline CDR1 and CDR2: SGHAT and FQDESV (reference sequence). This CDR3 has 13 amino acids. V lost 5 bases and J lost 9; bases outside the gene matches: 8. CDR3 amino acids: CASSATTGEKAFF. In DNA, the CDR3 is TGTGCCAGCAGCGCAACGACAGGGGAAAAAGCTTTCTTT. The entire variable domain, with the rest obtained from reference TRBV11-1 and TRBJ1-1, is as follows: EAEVAQSPRYKITEKSQAVAFWCDPISGHATLYWYRQILGQGPELLVQFQDESVVDDSQLPKDRFSAERLKGVDSTLKIQPAELGDSAMYLCASSATTGEKAFFGQGTRLTVV.

The chain employs TRBV4-2 and TRBJ1-5; 7 nucleotides align to TRBD1. V was clipped by 0 bases and J by 3 bases; unmatched bases: 2. This CDR3 has 15 residues. Germline assignment: CDR1 LGHNA and CDR2 YNFKEQ. CDR3 sequence (DNA): TGTGCCAGCAGCCAAGACAGGGGGAACAATCAGCCCCAGCATTTT. This sequence encodes CASSQDRGNNQPQHF.

The V call is TRBV5-1, the J call TRBJ1-1; D gene uncertain. Trimming removed 1 base at V and 0 bases at J, with 4 bases between. Germline V gene lookup returns CDR1 SGHRS and CDR2 YFSETQ. CDR3 length: 13 residues. This CDR3 is CASSLLVNTEAFF. The DNA of the CDR3 is TGCGCCAGCAGCTTGCTAGTGAACACTGAAGCTTTCTTT.

V gene TRBV3-1 (or the pseudogene TRBV3-2) combines with J gene TRBJ2-7; 12 nucleotides match TRBD1. The germline V gene has CDR1 LGHDT and CDR2 YNNKEL (reference sequence). This CDR3 spans 16 amino acids. The V gene end was trimmed by 5 bases and the J gene end by 6 bases; junction bases not matched to a gene: 11. The CDR3: CASSSFPGDRGPEQYF. In nucleotides, the CDR3 is TGTGCCAGCAGCTCATTTCCCGGGGACAGGGGGCCCGAGCAGTACTTC.

The CDR3 reads CASSPGLAAFSDTQYF. The CDR3, as DNA: TGTGCCAGCAGTCCCGGACTAGCAGCTTTTTCGGATACGCAGTATTTT. This sequence joins TRBV27 and TRBJ2-3, with 8 bases aligning to TRBD2. Trimming took 5 bases from V and 6 from J; bases not matched to a gene: 13. The germline V gene has CDR1 MNHEY and CDR2 SMNVEV (reference sequence). The CDR3 has 16 amino acids.

This chain joins TRBV18 and TRBJ1-1; D perhaps matches TRBD1 (5 bases). Germline CDR1 KGHSH, CDR2 LQKENI. Trimming shortened V by 5 bases and J by 2 bases, and 12 bases separated the two germline ends. The CDR3 contains 14 residues. In DNA form, the CDR3 reads TGTGCCAGCTCATCTCAAGACAGCAACACTGAAGCTTTCTTT. It codes for CASSSQDSNTEAFF.

This sequence joins TRBV3-1 (or the pseudogene TRBV3-2) and TRBJ2-1; D call uncertain. The CDR3 totals 16 residues. V lost 0 bases and J lost 2, with 11 bases in between. CDR1 is LGHDT, CDR2 YNNKEL, per germline (reference sequence). CDR3 residues: CASSQDRQVTYNEQFF. DNA for the CDR3: TGTGCCAGCAGCCAAGATCGCCAGGTAACCTACAATGAGCAGTTCTTC.

The J gene is TRBJ2-7, the V gene TRBV7-2; D may be TRBD2 (6 bases). This CDR3 is built from 16 residues. Germline V lookup: CDR1 SGHTA, CDR2 FQGNSA. V was trimmed by 5 bases and J by 0 bases, leaving 17 bases between them. In DNA, the CDR3 is TGTGCCAGCAGCCTTCAGGGCGGGGCGCCCTCCTACGAGCAGTACTTC. It specifies CASSLQGGAPSYEQYF.

The rearrangement uses TRBV2 and TRBJ1-5; 8 bases map to TRBD1. Germline-derived CDR1 and CDR2 are SNHLY and FYNNEI. The V segment lost 3 bases and the J segment 2 bases; nucleotides outside the gene matches: 3. The CDR3 is 15 residues long. CDR3 sequence (DNA): TGTGCCAGCAGTGACCGGACAGGGCGCAATCAGCCCCAGCATTTT. It is translated as CASSDRTGRNQPQHF.

The chain is built from TRBV23-1 and TRBJ2-7; 7 bases fit TRBD1. TRBV23-1 is placed among ORFs of uncertain function. The trim removed 2 bases at V and 5 bases at J, leaving 3 bases unmatched. The CDR3 length is 13 residues. CDR3 sequence (DNA): TGCGCCAGCAGTCAACCCACAGGGGACGAGCAGTACTTC. Translated: CASSQPTGDEQYF.

The chain carries TRBV27 and TRBJ2-7; no firm D call. From germline, CDR1 is MNHEY and CDR2 SMNVEV (reference sequence). The V end lost 3 bases, the J end lost 6 bases, and 3 bases lay between the germline ends. The CDR3 is 10 amino acids. In DNA form, the CDR3 reads TGTGCCAGCAGTTTCTCCGAGCAGTACTTC. This gives the protein CASSFSEQYF.

V and J are TRBV29-1 and TRBJ2-5; perhaps TRBD1 as D (6 bases). The CDR3 is made up of 14 amino acids. The germline CDR1 and CDR2 sequences are SQVTM and ANQGSEA. Trimming stripped 4 bases from V and 5 bases from J, with 17 bases between. The CDR3 here is CSVVRGSTGETQYF. In DNA form, the CDR3 reads TGCAGCGTTGTCAGGGGTTCTACGGGGGAGACCCAGTACTTC.

CDR3 sequence: CASSGRKTSREDEQFF. The DNA of the CDR3 is TGTGCCAGCAGCGGACGTAAGACTAGCAGGGAAGATGAGCAGTTCTTC. The chain carries TRBV5-4 and TRBJ2-1; 7 bases agree with TRBD2. The CDR3 is made up of 16 amino acids. Trimming removed 4 bases from V and 8 bases from J; junction bases left unmatched: 15. CDR1 and CDR2 from the germline V gene are SGHNT and YYREEE (reference sequence).

This chain joins TRBV5-4 and TRBJ2-1, with TRBD2 matching over 9 bases. Germline assignment: CDR1 SGHNT and CDR2 YYREEE (reference sequence). CDR3 length: 13 amino acids. J lost 8 bases, V lost 0 bases, and 0 bases had no gene match. The CDR3 DNA follows: TGTGCCAGCAGCTTGGGACTAGCGGATGAGCAGTTCTTC. Its translation: CASSLGLADEQFF.

This clone occurred a few times. The genes are TRBV19 and TRBJ2-7; D unresolved. Deletions cut 6 bases from V and 6 bases from J, with 18 bases between. Germline values: CDR1 LNHDA, CDR2 SQIVND (reference sequence). This CDR3 has 14 amino acids. CDR3 bases: TGTGCCAGTAGCTATAATCCCGAGTCGCTCGAGCAGTACTTC. Translating gives CASSYNPESLEQYF.

V usage is TRBV5-1 and J usage is TRBJ2-1; 10 nucleotides agree with TRBD2. The length of the CDR3 is 15 residues. V shed 6 bases and J 5 bases; nucleotides not matched to a gene: 8. Germline V gene data show CDR1 as SGHRS and CDR2 as YFSETQ. The CDR3 protein is CASTQGTSVHNEQFF. In nucleotides, the CDR3 is TGCGCCAGCACCCAGGGGACTAGCGTCCACAATGAGCAGTTCTTC.

This chain joins TRBV5-1 and TRBJ2-5, with TRBD1 matching 10 bases. Germline assignment: CDR1 SGHRS and CDR2 YFSETQ. Trimming removed 4 bases from V and 0 bases from J; junction bases left unmatched: 3. The CDR3 runs to 15 residues. CDR3 region: CASSTGTGDQETQYF. The CDR3 bases are TGCGCCAGCAGCACAGGGACAGGGGACCAAGAGACCCAGTACTTC.